One and the same sample provided the 31 T cell receptor beta chains below, sequenced in a study of blood T cell repertoires in COVID-19. Using immunoSEQ multiplex PCR, the repertoire was profiled, and TCRdb retains in-frame clones only, with some absent. Of hundreds of thousands of clones in the sample, more than 80% are singletons; the top ten hold approximately 3%. Specimen: peripheral blood. The source of these receptors is a woman in her twenties or thirties with COVID-19, enrolled during active disease.

The chain recombines TRBV10-1 with TRBJ2-1, with a possible D match to TRBD2 (6 bases). This CDR3 contains 15 residues. Trimming pared 6 bases from V and 8 bases from J, leaving 20 bases between. Germline CDR1 reads WNHNN; CDR2 reads SYGVQD (reference sequence). In nucleotides, the CDR3 is TGCGCCAGCAGCCGAGACAGCCCCCGGAGGGATGAGCAGTTCTTC. Translating it yields CASSRDSPRRDEQFF.

V gene TRBV10-3 combines with J gene TRBJ2-4, with a tentative D call TRBD1 (6 bases). The germline V gene encodes CDR1 ENHRY and CDR2 SYGVKD. The length of the CDR3 is 16 residues. V was clipped by 3 bases and J by 3 bases, with 15 bases between them. CDR3 protein: CAISDRTAGVKNIQYF. The CDR3 region has the DNA TGTGCCATCAGTGATAGGACAGCAGGGGTCAAAAACATTCAGTACTTC.

The chain recombines TRBV7-9 with TRBJ2-3; 9 nucleotides align to TRBD2. CDR1 SEHNR and CDR2 FQNEAQ come from the germline V gene (reference sequence). This CDR3 contains 15 residues. V lost 6 bases to trimming and J lost 4 bases; unmatched junction nucleotides: 8. CDR3 sequence: CASRPGTSSADTQYF. DNA of the CDR3: TGTGCCAGCAGGCCCGGGACTAGCTCCGCAGATACGCAGTATTTT.

This chain uses TRBV4-1 with TRBJ2-1, with 12 nucleotides matching TRBD2. CDR3 length: 16 amino acids. Germline CDR1 reads MGHRA; CDR2 reads YSYEKL. V dropped 4 bases and J dropped 6; count of bases not matched to a gene: 7. In DNA, the CDR3 is TGCGCCAGCAGCCGTCCGGGACTAGCGGGTCTCAATGAGCAGTTCTTC. It codes for CASSRPGLAGLNEQFF.

The chain has TRBV11-3 and TRBJ2-1, with 7 bases lining up with TRBD1. CDR1 is SGHNT and CDR2 is YENEEA in the germline V gene. The CDR3 consists of 12 residues. Trimming removed 4 bases from V and 6 bases from J; junction bases left unmatched: 0. The CDR3 reads CASSYRGNEQFF. The CDR3 DNA follows: TGTGCCAGCAGCTACAGGGGCAATGAGCAGTTCTTC.

This chain uses TRBV10-2 with TRBJ1-4; tentative D call: TRBD1 (6 bases). V shed 3 bases and J shed 3 bases, with 14 bases lying between them. The CDR3 sequence is 16 residues long. Germline V gene data show CDR1 as WSHSY and CDR2 as SAAADI. The DNA of the CDR3 is TGCGCCAGCAGTGACCTGGGGGCGCGGGCTAATGAAAAACTGTTTTTT. Protein: CASSDLGARANEKLFF.

The chain carries TRBV6-5 and TRBJ2-7; D possibly corresponds to TRBD1 (7 bases). Trimming pared 0 bases from V and 5 bases from J, leaving 14 bases between. The CDR3 is 15 amino acids. The germline gives CDR1 MNHEY, CDR2 SVGAGI. The chain's CDR3 is CASSYSLGRGDEQYF. In nucleotides, the CDR3 is TGTGCCAGCAGTTACTCCCTGGGCAGGGGGGACGAGCAGTACTTC.

J is TRBJ2-2 and V is TRBV18; 8 nucleotides align to TRBD2. This CDR3 comprises 15 residues. Germline-derived CDR1 and CDR2 are KGHSH and LQKENI. V trimming: 4 bases; J trimming: 5 bases; junction bases outside the gene matches: 6. The CDR3 DNA sequence: TGTGCCAGCTCACGAACCGGGAGGGAAACCGGGGAGCTGTTTTTT. Its translation: CASSRTGRETGELFF. Full variable domain (remainder filled in from reference TRBV18 and TRBJ2-2): NAGVMQNPRHLVRRRGQEARLRCSPMKGHSHVYWYRQLPEEGLKFMVYLQKENIIDESGMPKERFSAEFPKEGPSILRIQQVVRGDSAAYFCASSRTGRETGELFFGEGSRLTVL.

V gene TRBV7-6 combines with J gene TRBJ1-6, with D uncertain. There are 20 residues in the CDR3. The germline CDR1 and CDR2 sequences are SGHVS and FNYEAQ. Trimming stripped 5 bases from V and 0 bases from J, with 23 bases between. Written as DNA, the CDR3 is TGTGCCAGCAGCGGATCCGGGATTCTCCGCCTTAGCTCCTATAATTCACCCCTCCACTTT. Translated: CASSGSGILRLSSYNSPLHF.

The gene calls are TRBV10-3 and TRBJ2-3; 10 nucleotides match TRBD2. The germline V gene encodes CDR1 ENHRY and CDR2 SYGVKD. The CDR3 runs to 14 residues. The trim removed 7 bases at V and 5 bases at J, leaving 6 bases unmatched. DNA of the CDR3: TGTGCCATCACCAAGCGGGGGGGTTTAGATACGCAGTATTTT. Residues: CAITKRGGLDTQYF.

The rearrangement links TRBV19 to TRBJ2-7, with 8 bases that match TRBD2. In germline, CDR1 is LNHDA, CDR2 SQIVND (reference sequence). V gave up 10 bases and J gave up 0 bases; unmatched junction bases: 17. This CDR3 is 17 amino acids long. The CDR3 DNA is TGTGCCAACAAGGGTCAGGGGCTAGCGGGCCGCTCCTACGAGCAGTACTTC. Translated: CANKGQGLAGRSYEQYF.

This rearrangement joins TRBV3-1 (or the pseudogene TRBV3-2) to TRBJ2-5, with a tentative D call TRBD2 (7 bases). The CDR3 runs 12 residues. Germline loops: CDR1 LGHDT, CDR2 YNNKEL (reference sequence). V lost 8 bases to trimming and J lost 5 bases, with 12 bases between them. This CDR3 reads CASDGRGETQYF. The CDR3 DNA is TGTGCCAGCGATGGGAGGGGGGAGACCCAGTACTTC.

This clone was detected only a few times. J is TRBJ2-2 and V is TRBV7-2; the D gene is possibly TRBD2 (6 bases). Trimming removed 4 bases at V and 4 bases at J, with 13 bases between. Germline V gives CDR1 SGHTA, CDR2 FQGNSA. The CDR3 loop spans 15 amino acids. Here the CDR3 DNA reads TGTGCCAGCAGCTCTCTGCGGGATCGCACCGGGGAGCTGTTTTTT. Protein product: CASSSLRDRTGELFF.

The chain carries TRBV5-6 and TRBJ2-5, with a weak D call TRBD2 (5 bases). The CDR3 covers 14 residues. Germline assignment: CDR1 SGHDT and CDR2 YYEEEE. Trimming cost V 4 bases and J 2 bases, with 12 bases left between them. DNA for the CDR3: TGTGCCAGCAGCATCGGAGGAGGACAAGAGACCCAGTACTTC. As protein: CASSIGGGQETQYF.

The chain links TRBV2 to TRBJ2-2, with a weak D call TRBD2 (5 bases). Germline values: CDR1 SNHLY, CDR2 FYNNEI. CDR3 length: 15 residues. Trimming pared 3 bases from V and 0 bases from J, leaving 8 bases between. The CDR3 protein is CASSDLSANTGELFF. CDR3 DNA sequence: TGTGCCAGCAGTGACCTTAGCGCGAACACCGGGGAGCTGTTTTTT.

This chain joins TRBV11-2 and TRBJ2-5; 15 positions agree with TRBD2. The CDR3 loop spans 15 amino acids. Trimming took 5 bases from V and 5 from J; bases not matched to a gene: 3. CDR1 is SGHAT, CDR2 FQNNGV, per germline. CDR3 residues: CASSRTSGRAETQYF. The CDR3, as DNA: TGTGCCAGCAGCCGGACTAGCGGGAGGGCGGAGACCCAGTACTTC.

The chain has TRBV9 and TRBJ2-5; 8 bases are a match to TRBD2. The junction had 2 bases not matched to a gene; V was cut back by 0 bases and J by 1 base. Germline values: CDR1 SGDLS, CDR2 YYNGEE. This CDR3 comprises 15 residues. The DNA for the CDR3 is TGTGCCAGCAGCGTAGCGGGGGGGACCCAAGAGACCCAGTACTTC. It yields the protein CASSVAGGTQETQYF.

This clone is a singleton in its sample. The chain combines TRBV29-1 with TRBJ1-2; D is perhaps TRBD1 (6 bases). CDR3 length: 14 residues. The ends were cut back, 7 bases at V and 0 bases at J, with 15 bases in the middle. Per the germline V gene, CDR1 is SQVTM and CDR2 is ANQGSEA. In nucleotides, the CDR3 is TGCAGCGAACAGGGACACCTCACTAACTATGGCTACACCTTC. It codes for CSEQGHLTNYGYTF.

The genes are TRBV5-6 and TRBJ2-2, with TRBD2 as a possible D gene (5 bases). The CDR3 covers 14 residues. The V end was cut by 0 bases, the J end by 9 bases, with 12 bases between. The germline V gene encodes CDR1 SGHDT and CDR2 YYEEEE. CDR3 nucleotides: TGTGCCAGCAGCTTGGCAACGGGGTCCCGGGAGCTGTTTTTT. Residues: CASSLATGSRELFF.

V is TRBV19 and J is TRBJ2-2, with D possibly TRBD2 on 7 matching bases. Trimming removed 4 bases from V and 5 bases from J, with 17 bases in between. Germline assignment: CDR1 LNHDA and CDR2 SQIVND (reference sequence). The CDR3 sequence is 16 residues long. This CDR3 reads CASSRGAGVLTGELFF. For the CDR3, the DNA is TGTGCCAGTAGTAGGGGGGCGGGAGTTTTGACCGGGGAGCTGTTTTTT.

This chain links TRBV28 with TRBJ2-7, with 9 positions matching TRBD1. CDR3 length: 16 residues. V shed 4 bases, J shed 2 bases, and the junction held 9 bases outside the gene matches. The germline gives CDR1 MDHEN, CDR2 SYDVKM. The CDR3 region has the DNA TGTGCCAGCAGTTCGGTCACAGGGGGCCAAACCTACGAGCAGTACTTC. Protein product: CASSSVTGGQTYEQYF. Complete variable domain (other parts from reference TRBV28 and TRBJ2-7): DVKVTQSSRYLVKRTGEKVFLECVQDMDHENMFWYRQDPGLGLRLIYFSYDVKMKEKGDIPEGYSVSREKKERFSLILESASTNQTSMYLCASSSVTGGQTYEQYFGPGTRLTVT.

The chain recombines TRBV7-9 with TRBJ2-1; D is undetermined. CDR3 length: 13 amino acids. V lost 2 bases, J lost 6 bases, and 8 bases lay in between. Looked up from germline, CDR1 is SEHNR and CDR2 is FQNEAQ (reference sequence). CDR3 bases: TGTGCCAGCAGCTTACCACTGCTCAATGAGCAGTTCTTC. This sequence encodes CASSLPLLNEQFF.

V is TRBV29-1 and J is TRBJ2-3; possibly TRBD2 for D (7 bases). V gave up 3 bases and J gave up 6 bases, with 19 bases separating them. CDR1 and CDR2 from the germline V gene are SQVTM and ANQGSEA. The CDR3 length is 15 residues. The CDR3 spells CSVEWRGRLTDTQYF. The CDR3 DNA follows: TGCAGCGTTGAGTGGCGGGGGCGATTGACGGATACGCAGTATTTT.

This chain links TRBV27 with TRBJ2-7; 7 bases are shared with TRBD1. Looked up from germline, CDR1 is MNHEY and CDR2 is SMNVEV (reference sequence). This CDR3 is built from 15 residues. Trimming at V came to 5 bases and at J to 4 bases, leaving 11 bases not matched to a gene. The CDR3 DNA is TGTGCCAGCAGTAGAACCACAGGGGATTCTTACGAGCAGTACTTC. Protein sequence: CASSRTTGDSYEQYF.

The rearrangement joins TRBV5-4 to TRBJ1-1; D remains unclear. The V and J ends lost 7 bases and 2 bases respectively, with 9 bases between them. The CDR3 is made up of 12 amino acids. Germline CDR1 SGHNT, CDR2 YYREEE (reference sequence). DNA for the CDR3: TGTGCCAGCTGGAGGTCTAACACTGAAGCTTTCTTT. This codes for CASWRSNTEAFF.

This clone was observed a single time. This rearrangement joins TRBV3-1 (or the pseudogene TRBV3-2) to TRBJ2-1; 7 bases align to TRBD2. CDR3 size: 15 residues. The V gene end was trimmed by 1 base and the J gene end by 9 bases; junction bases not matched to a gene: 9. Germline V gene lookup returns CDR1 LGHDT and CDR2 YNNKEL (reference sequence). DNA for the CDR3: TGTGCCAGCAGCCAAGTAGGCGGGAGAAGAAGTGAGCAGTTCTTC. Translating gives CASSQVGGRRSEQFF.

Only a few counts were recorded for this clone. The V gene is TRBV13, the J gene TRBJ1-1, with a tentative D call TRBD1 (5 bases). The CDR3 loop spans 12 amino acids. The germline V gene encodes CDR1 PRHDT and CDR2 FYEKMQ (reference sequence). V was pared by 5 bases and J by 6 bases, with 10 bases between. The CDR3 nucleotides are TGTGCCAGCAGCCGACAGCAAGCTGAAGCTTTCTTT. Its translation is CASSRQQAEAFF.

The rearrangement joins TRBV28 to TRBJ1-3, with D perhaps TRBD1 (6 bases). CDR1 and CDR2 from the germline V gene are MDHEN and SYDVKM. The CDR3 sequence is 14 residues long. V lost 6 bases and J lost 2, with 11 bases in between. CDR3 region: CASSPGQTGNTIYF. For the CDR3, the DNA is TGTGCCAGCAGCCCAGGACAGACTGGAAACACCATATATTTT.

The CDR3 reads CASSTGQSYEQYF. DNA for the CDR3: TGCGCCAGCAGCACCGGACAGTCCTACGAGCAGTACTTC. This chain uses TRBV5-1 with TRBJ2-7, with TRBD1 as a possible D gene (6 bases). V gave up 4 bases and J gave up 1 base, with 9 bases separating them. This CDR3 is 13 amino acids long. CDR1 is SGHRS, CDR2 YFSETQ, per germline.

V and J are TRBV13 and TRBJ2-7, with no clear D. This CDR3 has 14 residues. V dropped 1 base and J dropped 0 bases, with 7 bases sitting between them. The germline V gene has CDR1 PRHDT and CDR2 FYEKMQ (reference sequence). For the CDR3, the DNA is TGTGCCAGCAGCTTAGTACTAATCTCCTACGAGCAGTACTTC. Amino acid sequence: CASSLVLISYEQYF. Full variable domain (missing parts from reference TRBV13 and TRBJ2-7): AAGVIQSPRHLIKEKRETATLKCYPIPRHDTVYWYQQGPGQDPQFLISFYEKMQSDKGSIPDRFSAQQFSDYHSELNMSSLELGDSALYFCASSLVLISYEQYFGPGTRLTVT.

In its sample, this clone was seen many times. The rearrangement uses TRBV24-1 and TRBJ2-2, with D unresolved. This CDR3 spans 11 amino acids. The V and J ends lost 3 bases and 7 bases respectively, with 2 bases between them. From germline, CDR1 is KGHDR and CDR2 SFDVKD. This CDR3 is CATSDHGELFF. DNA of the CDR3: TGTGCCACCAGTGATCACGGGGAGCTGTTTTTT.